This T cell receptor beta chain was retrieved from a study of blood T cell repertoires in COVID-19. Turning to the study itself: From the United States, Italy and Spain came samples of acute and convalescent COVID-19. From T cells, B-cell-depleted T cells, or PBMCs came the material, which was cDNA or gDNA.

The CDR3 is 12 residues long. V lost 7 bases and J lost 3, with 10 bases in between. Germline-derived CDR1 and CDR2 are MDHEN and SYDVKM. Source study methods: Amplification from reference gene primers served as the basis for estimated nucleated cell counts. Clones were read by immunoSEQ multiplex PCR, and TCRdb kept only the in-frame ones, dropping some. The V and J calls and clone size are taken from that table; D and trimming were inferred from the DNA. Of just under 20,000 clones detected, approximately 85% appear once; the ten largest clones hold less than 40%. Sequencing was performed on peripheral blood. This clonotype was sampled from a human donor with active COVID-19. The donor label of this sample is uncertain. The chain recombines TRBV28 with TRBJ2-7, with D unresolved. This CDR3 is CASNILNYEQYF. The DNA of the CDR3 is TGTGCCAGCAACATCTTGAACTACGAGCAGTACTTC.